This T cell receptor (beta chain) was documented in a study of T cells in tumors and immune-related adverse events. This CDR3 is built from 15 residues. The V end lost 2 bases, the J end lost 0 bases, and 8 bases lay between the germline ends. Germline V lookup: CDR1 SGHVS, CDR2 FQNEAQ. Sequencing used immunoSEQ multiplex PCR; TCRdb keeps in-frame clones, though not all of them. There are about 22,000 clones in the sample; over 80% occur only once, and around 1.3% lies in the top ten. The chain is built from TRBV7-8 and TRBJ2-1; no clear D gene. The sequenced sample was lymph node tissue, obtained from a patient treated with anti-PD-1 therapy. The source of this sequence is a female donor with metastatic renal cell carcinoma. CDR3: CASSLSWNSYNEQFF. CDR3 nucleotide sequence: TGTGCCAGCAGCTTATCATGGAACTCCTACAATGAGCAGTTCTTC.